This TCR beta chain was identified in a study of human T cells and chemical hapten exposure. Turning to the study itself: Per-sample TCR yields varied mainly from small pooled library volume differences.

TCRdb redid the calling of the RACE reads with MiXCR, one entry per CDR3 protein. The sample records around 76,000 distinct CDR3 sequences, about 12% being singletons. Notes on the study in general: Correlating positively with patch test score were the PT1 expanded TCR counts.

CDR3 size: 15 residues. V shed 4 bases and J shed 0 bases, with 10 bases lying between them. Germline V gene sequence: CDR1 MGHRA, CDR2 YSYEKL. This clonotype was seen a handful of times. As yet, its antigen is unknown. Time point in this sample: patch test 1, 2 weeks after DPC sensitization. Stated treatment: therapeutic diphenylcyclopropenone sensitization with weekly scalp DPC. Unfractionated whole blood served as the source for total RNA extraction. The TCR originated in a woman aged 55-69 years with alopecia areata. Some clones in this sample may be carry-over from other donors' samples. The chain is built from TRBV4-1 and TRBJ1-5; tentative D call: TRBD1 (5 bases). Sequences were derived from whole blood, sampled in connection with sensitization to the hapten diphenylcyclopropenone (DPC). The CDR3 loop reads CASSPTDDSNQPQHF. The CDR3 DNA follows: TGCGCCAGCAGCCCGACAGACGATAGCAATCAGCCCCAGCATTTT.